This TCR beta chain came from a study of PD-1 blockade in classical Hodgkin lymphoma. Study-wide context: The patients were dosed with nivolumab 3 mg/kg, infused intravenously every 2 weeks. Study conclusions and caveats: Baseline diversity in complete responders resembled that of newly diagnosed patients. Researchers reported that CD4+ TCR diversity, though not CD8+, rose significantly by C4D1. What drove the repertoire differences, possibly disease activity or prior therapy, has not been defined.

Notes on this clone: What it binds is not known.

Each patient relapsed following autologous stem cell transplantation, and prior brentuximab vedotin exposure differed. TCRdb's copy holds only in-frame clones and misses some; the assay was immunoSEQ multiplex PCR. This sample has about 97,000 clones, with over 80% found just once. V was pared by 6 bases and J by 3 bases, with 2 bases between. The germline V gene encodes CDR1 KGHSH and CDR2 LQKENI. The CDR3 has 11 amino acids. Sequences were derived from peripheral blood mononuclear cells (PBMCs), sampled at baseline. The V and J genes are TRBV18 and TRBJ1-4, with no clear D. The clonotype comes from a human donor with classical Hodgkin lymphoma. CDR3 nucleotides: TGTGCCAGCTCCTCTAATGAAAAACTGTTTTTT. It yields the protein CASSSNEKLFF. The complete variable domain, with remaining parts taken from reference TRBV18 and TRBJ1-4, reads NAGVMQNPRHLVRRRGQEARLRCSPMKGHSHVYWYRQLPEEGLKFMVYLQKENIIDESGMPKERFSAEFPKEGPSILRIQQVVRGDSAAYFCASSSNEKLFFGSGTQLSVL.